This record covers a single T cell receptor beta chain. Profiling relied on immunoSEQ multiplex PCR, and the TCRdb table lists in-frame clones only, not all of them. This table has approximately 200,000 clones, roughly 88% appearing once. The record originates from a study of blood T cell repertoires in COVID-19. At the level of the study: Collection of acute and convalescent COVID-19 samples took place in the United States, Italy and Spain. T cells, B-cell-depleted T cells, or PBMCs provided the cDNA or gDNA that served as material.

Germline lookup yields CDR1 SGHTA and CDR2 FQGNSA. The V and J ends lost 5 bases and 6 bases, in that order; junction bases with no gene match: 11. The CDR3 is 15 residues long. The sequence came from a woman in her thirties who had been exposed to COVID-19. V is TRBV7-2 and J is TRBJ1-2; 8 bases align to TRBD1. The material sequenced was PBMCs or T cells enriched from blood (not recorded which). CDR3 sequence: CASSPADRALDGYTF. The CDR3 DNA sequence: TGTGCCAGCAGCCCGGCGGACAGGGCTTTGGATGGCTACACCTTC. The variable domain in full, completed from reference TRBV7-2 and TRBJ1-2, reads GAGVSQSPSNKVTEKGKDVELRCDPISGHTALYWYRQSLGQGLEFLIYFQGNSAPDKSGLPSDRFSAERTGGSVSTLTIQRTQQEDSAVYLCASSPADRALDGYTFGSGTRLTVV.